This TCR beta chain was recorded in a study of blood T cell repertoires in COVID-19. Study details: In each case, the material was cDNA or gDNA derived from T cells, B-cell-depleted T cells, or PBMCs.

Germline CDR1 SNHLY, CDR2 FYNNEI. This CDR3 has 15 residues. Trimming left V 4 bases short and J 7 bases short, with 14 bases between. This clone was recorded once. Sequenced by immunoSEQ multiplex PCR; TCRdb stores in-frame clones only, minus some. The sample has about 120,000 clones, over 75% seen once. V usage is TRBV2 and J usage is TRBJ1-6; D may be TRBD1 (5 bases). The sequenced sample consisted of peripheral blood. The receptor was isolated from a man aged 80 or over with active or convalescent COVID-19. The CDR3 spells CASSVDQGGNSPLHF. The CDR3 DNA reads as TGTGCCAGCAGTGTCGACCAGGGAGGGAATTCACCCCTCCACTTT.